Listed below are T cell receptor beta chains from one sample, sequenced in a study of identical twins. MiXCR, applied by TCRdb to the 5' RACE reads, yields one record per CDR3 protein. The sample lists hundreds of thousands of distinct CDR3 sequences, under 8.5% occurring once. These same data were also listed under a study on yellow fever vaccine responses in identical twins.

The specimen was PBMCs. The receptors shown here come from a woman in her late teens or twenties in good health. Each CDR3 is given with its conserved first and last residue. A D gene is named only where the DNA matches it firmly. Rows give clone size only sometimes, using once, few, many, or a class for an expanded clone.

v_call	j_call	clone_size	d_call	cdr3_nt	cdr3_aa
TRBV9	TRBJ1-1	.	.	TGTGCCAGCAGCGTAGCGGGTCACACTGAAGCTTTCTTT	CASSVAGHTEAFF
TRBV12-3/TRBV12-4	TRBJ2-1	few	TRBD2	TGTGCCAGCAGTCCGGGCGGGGGGACATCCTACAATGAGCAGTTCTTC	CASSPGGGTSYNEQFF
TRBV7-9	TRBJ2-7	many	.	TGTGCCAGCAGCTTAGCGTGGCAGTCCTACGAGCAGTACTTC	CASSLAWQSYEQYF
TRBV14	TRBJ1-6	.	TRBD1	TGTGCCAGCAGCCAAAACAGGGGGAGACCCCTCCACTTT	CASSQNRGRPLHF
TRBV20-1	TRBJ2-7	many	.	TGCAGTGCTAGAGATGGATCTAGCGCGACCTACGAGCAGTACTTC	CSARDGSSATYEQYF
TRBV25-1	TRBJ2-1	many	TRBD1	TGTGCCAGCAGTTACCAGGACAGGGGGCCCTACAATGAGCAGTTCTTC	CASSYQDRGPYNEQFF
TRBV28	TRBJ2-3	few	TRBD2	TGTGCCAGCAGTTCCGGACTAGCGGGGGGGCATACGCAGTATTTT	CASSSGLAGGHTQYF
TRBV20-1	TRBJ2-1	.	TRBD2	TGCAGTGCTAGGTCGGTGGTATTTGTAGCGGGAAACAATGAGCAGTTCTTC	CSARSVVFVAGNNEQFF
TRBV6-5	TRBJ1-4	many	.	TGTGCCAGCAGTTACGAAACAGGGAACAATGAAAAACTGTTTTTT	CASSYETGNNEKLFF
TRBV9	TRBJ1-1	.	TRBD1	TGTGCCAGCAGCGCACACAGGGGGCCGGTGACTGAAGCTTTCTTT	CASSAHRGPVTEAFF
TRBV4-1	TRBJ2-6	few	.	TGCGCCAGCAGCCAAGTAGCCGGGTCTGGGGCCAACGTCCTGACTTTC	CASSQVAGSGANVLTF
TRBV20-1	TRBJ2-3	few	TRBD2	TGCAGTGCTAGAGATCCCGGACTAGCGGGAGTACGCACAGATACGCAGTATTTT	CSARDPGLAGVRTDTQYF
TRBV5-1	TRBJ1-6	.	.	TGCGCCAGCAGCTTGGGGGCGACGGACGCGAAGTCACCCCTCCACTTT	CASSLGATDAKSPLHF
TRBV25-1	TRBJ2-5	few	.	TGTGCCAGCAGTGAATATTTCCAGGGACAAGAGACCCAGTACTTC	CASSEYFQGQETQYF
TRBV29-1	TRBJ2-1	once	TRBD1	TGCAGCGGGGACAGGGCCTCCTACAATGAGCAGTTCTTC	CSGDRASYNEQFF
TRBV20-1	TRBJ2-2	.	.	TGCAGTGCTAGCAGCCGGGACCCAAGTACGGGGGAGCTGTTTTTT	CSASSRDPSTGELFF
TRBV5-1	TRBJ2-1	many	.	TGCGCCAGCAGCTTGAATGAGGCTAGCTCCTACAATGAGCAGTTCTTC	CASSLNEASSYNEQFF
TRBV20-1	TRBJ1-5	many	TRBD1	TGCAGTGCTCCCGGGACAGATAATCAGCCCCAGCATTTT	CSAPGTDNQPQHF
TRBV5-1	TRBJ2-1	.	.	TGCGCCAGCAGCTCTCGAAGCTCCTACAATGAGCAGTTCTTC	CASSSRSSYNEQFF
TRBV29-1	TRBJ1-1	few	.	TGCAGCGCCGAAGGTCCGTCCTGGGGAACTGAAGCTTTCTTT	CSAEGPSWGTEAFF
TRBV7-9	TRBJ1-4	many	.	TGTGCCAGCAGCTTGCGGGAGACTAATGAAAAACTGTTTTTT	CASSLRETNEKLFF
TRBV20-1	TRBJ2-2	few	TRBD2	TGCAGTGCCTCGGGGGGGATTAACACCGGGGAGCTGTTTTTT	CSASGGINTGELFF
TRBV7-6	TRBJ2-3	few	TRBD2	TGTGCCAGCAGCTTAGCAGTAGCGGGAGGCACAGATACGCAGTATTTT	CASSLAVAGGTDTQYF
TRBV20-1	TRBJ1-1	.	.	TGCAGTGCTAGAGGCGTGGGCTCGAACACTGAAGCTTTCTTT	CSARGVGSNTEAFF
TRBV12-3/TRBV12-4	TRBJ1-2	few	.	TGTGCCAGCAGTTTAGAGCGTTACTATGGCTACACCTTC	CASSLERYYGYTF
TRBV10-3	TRBJ2-2	few	TRBD2	TGTGCCATCAGTTCCGGGACTAGCGGGAGTGTGAACACCGGGGAGCTGTTTTTT	CAISSGTSGSVNTGELFF
TRBV14	TRBJ2-1	few	.	TGTGCCAGCAGCCAAGAACTCACCTCCTACAATGAGCAGTTCTTC	CASSQELTSYNEQFF
TRBV20-1	TRBJ2-1	few	.	TGCAGTGCTAAGGTTTCGGGACGCTCCTACAATGAGCAGTTCTTC	CSAKVSGRSYNEQFF
TRBV5-1	TRBJ1-1	.	.	TGCGCCAGCTTCCCGAGACGGCCATACACTGAAGCTTTCTTT	CASFPRRPYTEAFF
TRBV3-1	TRBJ1-1	many	.	TGTGCCAGCAGCCAAGACATAGGAGTCGCTGAAGCTTTCTTT	CASSQDIGVAEAFF
TRBV20-1	TRBJ1-6	few	.	TGCAGTGCTAGGACAGCGTCAAATTCACCCCTCCACTTT	CSARTASNSPLHF
TRBV28	TRBJ2-5	once	.	TGTGCCAGCAGTTTGAAGCGTCCGAGGGAGACCCAGTACTTC	CASSLKRPRETQYF
TRBV7-9	TRBJ1-4	few	.	TGTGCCAGCAGGTACCGGGACCTTGAAAAACTGTTTTTT	CASRYRDLEKLFF
TRBV4-1	TRBJ2-1	few	TRBD2	TGCGCCAGCAGCCCCCCCCAGTGGCGGGAGCCCCACAATGAGCAGTTCTTC	CASSPPQWREPHNEQFF
TRBV12-3/TRBV12-4	TRBJ1-1	.	.	TGTGCCAGCAGTTTAGCAGGTCCAGCGGCTTTCTTT	CASSLAGPAAFF
TRBV12-3/TRBV12-4	TRBJ2-7	.	TRBD2	TGTGCCAGCAGTGGGACTAGCGGGAGGGCCTATGAGCAGTACTTC	CASSGTSGRAYEQYF
TRBV4-1	TRBJ2-2	.	TRBD2	TGCGCCAGCAGCCAAGTGGTATCCAGCGGGAGGGCCACCGGGGAGCTGTTTTTT	CASSQVVSSGRATGELFF
TRBV12-3/TRBV12-4	TRBJ1-2	many	TRBD1	TGTGCCAGCAGTTCCCGACTAACAGGGGCGTATGGCTACACCTTC	CASSSRLTGAYGYTF
TRBV14	TRBJ2-1	few	.	TGTGCCAGCAGCCAGACAGGTCCCGGTGGGCAGTTCTTC	CASSQTGPGGQFF
TRBV29-1	TRBJ1-2	many	.	TGCAGCGGTTTCTGGAGAGGAGGCTATGGCTACACCTTC	CSGFWRGGYGYTF
TRBV6-1	TRBJ2-1	many	.	TGTGCCAGCAGTGAATCAGTTGAGCAACCTACAATTGAGCAGTTCTTC	CASSESVEQPTIEQFF
TRBV12-3/TRBV12-4	TRBJ2-7	few	.	TGTGCCAGCGCTGCATTAGGCGAGCAGTACTTC	CASAALGEQYF
TRBV5-1	TRBJ2-7	few	.	TGCGCCAGCAGCTTGGCTCTGGGCTCCTACGAGCAGTACTTC	CASSLALGSYEQYF
TRBV12-3/TRBV12-4	TRBJ1-3	many	.	TGTGCCAGCGGTAAAGGAATCGCCGGAAACACCATATATTTT	CASGKGIAGNTIYF
TRBV10-3	TRBJ2-5	many	.	TGTGCCATCAGTGAGACTAGCCGCAAAGAGACCCAGTACTTC	CAISETSRKETQYF
TRBV28	TRBJ2-1	few	TRBD2	TGTGCCAGCAGTTTAGAGAGGTTAGCGGGCTACAATGAGCAGTTCTTC	CASSLERLAGYNEQFF
TRBV5-1	TRBJ2-1	many	TRBD1	TGCGCCAGCAGACGGTCCGGGACAGAAACTAATGAGCAGTTCTTC	CASRRSGTETNEQFF
TRBV6-1	TRBJ1-6	.	.	TGTGCCAGCAGCTCCAGGGTGGGATATTCACCCCTCCACTTT	CASSSRVGYSPLHF
TRBV27	TRBJ2-7	.	.	TGTGCCAGCAGTTTATCGGTCTTAAGGGGGAGGCGTACCTACGAGCAGTACTTC	CASSLSVLRGRRTYEQYF
TRBV6-1	TRBJ2-2	.	TRBD1	TGTGCCAGCGGATGGGGTAGGGGGCTTGGCACCGGGGAGCTGTTTTTT	CASGWGRGLGTGELFF
TRBV24-1	TRBJ2-1	many	TRBD2	TGTGCCACCAGTGACACTAGCGGAACCAGCTCCTACAATGAGCAGTTCTTC	CATSDTSGTSSYNEQFF
TRBV6-2/TRBV6-3	TRBJ1-5	few	TRBD1	TGTGCCAGCAGCAGAAATCCGGGACAGGGTCCGAATAACAATCAGCCCCAGCATTTT	CASSRNPGQGPNNNQPQHF
TRBV10-3	TRBJ1-2	.	.	TGTGCCATCAGTGAGAGGTCAGGAAACTATGGCTACACCTTC	CAISERSGNYGYTF
TRBV7-8	TRBJ2-7	.	.	TGTGCCAGCAGCTTATGGGGGGGCGTCCCCTACGAGCAGTACTTC	CASSLWGGVPYEQYF
TRBV20-1	TRBJ2-7	.	.	TGCAGTGCAATGGACACCTCCTACGAGCAGTACTTC	CSAMDTSYEQYF